This T cell receptor beta chain originates from a study of shared clonotypes between healthy human individuals (dated by TCRdb to 2019 to 2021). As for the study more broadly: A couple of women and three men aged 18 to 49 years were included in the cohort. For each donor, CD4 naive and CD4 memory were each run on three plates, CD8 naive on two plates, and CD8 memory on one plate. Blood TCR repertoires of about 5 healthy adults were deeply sequenced to estimate repertoire size and the extent of clonotype sharing between individuals. To increase sequencing depth and limit assay-specific biases, different laboratories used diverse techniques to prepare libraries and sequence TCR repertoires. Each donor's leukapheresis produced roughly between roughly 0.85 and 9 billion PBMCs.

Using the deep immunoSEQ assay, multiplex PCR amplified TCR CDR3 regions from genomic DNA. Genomic DNA extracted from each cell subset was distributed evenly over all wells of several immunoSEQ 96-well plates, and each plate served as one replicate. For sorted subsets, each replicate PCR was loaded with 200 ng genomic DNA, equivalent to about 30,000 T cell genomes. Purified libraries were measured with a Qubit 3.0 fluorometer, size-checked on a Bioanalyzer 2100, and measured again with the KAPA Library Quantification kit. Each immunoSEQ 96-well plate was sequenced on its own single-read 150-cycle Illumina NextSeq 550 flow cell. On the study's bioinformatics: Because only junctional sequences without quality scores were contained in the immunoSEQ output, filtering matching that applied to full-length reads could not be performed. To assign V/J genes and CDR3, sequences were annotated against IMGT germline references using PyIR, a Python wrapper for IgBLAST v1.9. Reads with weak V/J assignments (E-value above 1e-6), missing CDR3, stop codons, out-of-frame junctions, or ambiguous translated residues were removed. A V3J clonotype was defined by an identical inferred V gene, J gene, and CDR3 amino acid sequence. To compute the percentage overlap between repertoires, the number of shared unique clonotypes was divided by the size of the smaller repertoire. Richness of each repertoire was evaluated using RTK rarefaction, the Chao1 estimator, and Recon v2.1 estimates of unobserved clonotypes. For all TCRbeta clonotypes obtained by the gDNA method from several donors, generation probabilities were computed with OLGA. TCRdb holds this immuneACCESS table with in-frame rearrangements only. Some clones are missing; in checked studies, unresolved V genes explain under half, and the rest has no known cause. That table furnishes V, J and clone size, whereas the DNA furnished D and trimming. The sample table holds some 1,900,000 clones, of which about 95% were seen once. Clones ranked in the top ten supply around 1.2% of the sample.

The CDR3 has 16 amino acids, counting the end cysteine and phenylalanine. Of the read, only the CDR3 DNA is kept; its 48 bases are in frame from base 1. V is clipped by 4 bases and J by 1 base, and the sequence between their germline boundaries is 14 bases long. From a lookup of the germline V gene, CDR1 and CDR2 are MNHNS and SASEGT. CD8 naive samples were obtained by positive selection for CCR7 among CD45RO-negative cells, yielding a CD45RA+CCR7+ population from which TemRA cells were excluded. The donors were healthy, HIV-negative adults who had no recently reported acute infections or vaccinations. All donors were Caucasian adults living in Nashville, Tennessee, USA. Blood was collected by leukapheresis, and PBMCs were isolated by Ficoll-Histopaque density gradient centrifugation and then cryopreserved in liquid nitrogen vapor phase. Purity and quantity of every magnetically sorted T cell population were checked by analytical flow cytometry. Each sorted fraction had its genomic DNA isolated and then quantified by UV absorbance on a Nanodrop 2000c.

What the research found in general, with its limitations: Sharing across a handful of donors was observed for approximately 4.6% of naive CD4, less than 4% of naive CD8, 2% to 2.5% of memory CD4, and about 0.38% of memory CD8 clonotypes. Naive subsets generally had larger estimated clonotype richness than memory subsets. Pairwise subsampling led to the expectation that sequencing depth would affect the degree of clonotype sharing among donors. Compared with non-shared clonotypes, clonotypes shared by all four sorted-subset donors had higher generation probabilities. The genetic and exposure-history diversity represented was limited by the small number of donors. Sampling was restricted to blood, and TCR repertoires in tissues likely differ from the TCR repertoires found in blood. Even with the large sequencing depth, rarefaction of the sorted-subset datasets indicated that sequencing was incomplete.

On this clone itself: The antigen it recognizes is unknown. There are no base qualities to consult, and no much larger clone falls within one base.

This TCR was sampled from a man between 18 and 29 years old in good health. The sample comprised naive CD8+ T cells sorted from blood. The sample's cell subset or site label, in plain terms: CD45RA+CCR7+. The rearrangement combines TRBV6-1 with TRBJ2-1, with TRBD2 as a weak D call on 6 bases. The DNA sequence is TGTGCCAGCAGTGTGAGTGCGGGAACTTCCTACAATGAGCAGTTCTTC. Translated, this gives CASSVSAGTSYNEQFF.